A selection of T cell receptor beta chains follows, all from one sample in a study of CD8 T cells in ankylosing spondylitis. TCRdb independently ran MiXCR on the 5' RACE reads; one entry per CDR3 protein. The sample lists 150,000 to 200,000 distinct CDR3 sequences; about 9.9% were seen once. The sequencing sample was made of blood, either unsorted or a sorted T cell fraction (not recorded which). The receptors derive from a male donor with ankylosing spondylitis or in good health (not recorded which). The CDR3 runs from the conserved cysteine through the conserved F or W. D genes are given only for firm matches. Clone size is not always given. Where it is, it says once, few, many or a class for expanded clones.

v_gene	d_gene	abundance	len	j_gene	CDR3nt	CDR3aa
TRBV12-3/TRBV12-4	TRBD1	many	11	TRBJ2-7	TGTGCCAGCAGCCAGAGGACAGGGGTATACTTC	CASSQRTGVYF
TRBV19	.	few	16	TRBJ2-1	TGTGCCAGTAGTATGCAAGGGCGCGGCTCCTACAATGAGCAGTTCTTC	CASSMQGRGSYNEQFF
TRBV12-3/TRBV12-4	.	many	14	TRBJ1-1	.	CASSSSRGNTEAFF
TRBV5-1	.	many	18	TRBJ1-6	TGCGCCAGCAGCTTGGAGCGGGACCACCTAGGCGGTAATTCACCCCTCCACTTT	CASSLERDHLGGNSPLHF
TRBV9	TRBD2	many	16	TRBJ2-2	TGTGCCAGCAGCGTAGCAACTAGCGGTAACACCGGGGAGCTGTTTTTT	CASSVATSGNTGELFF
TRBV2	.	many	12	TRBJ2-2	TGTGCCAGCACCTTGGGTGTGAGGGAGCTGTTTTTT	CASTLGVRELFF
TRBV9	.	.	13	TRBJ2-3	TGTGCCAGCAGCGTCACCGGCACAGATACGCAGTATTTT	CASSVTGTDTQYF
TRBV20-1	TRBD1	.	15	TRBJ1-5	TGCAGTGCTTACCTCCAGGGGGGGGCGAGACAGCCCCAGCATTTT	CSAYLQGGARQPQHF
TRBV5-1	TRBD1	medium-sized	14	TRBJ2-7	TGCGCCAGCAGCTCTCCCGGGACAGCGACTAAGCAGTACTTC	CASSSPGTATKQYF
TRBV20-1	.	.	16	TRBJ1-5	TGCAGTGCTAGGGACGGGTGGGGGTTGGGCAATCAGCCCCAGCATTTT	CSARDGWGLGNQPQHF
TRBV2	TRBD2	.	14	TRBJ2-5	TGTGCCAGCAGTGCTAGCGGGAGTAGAGAGACCCAGTACTTC	CASSASGSRETQYF
TRBV6-2/TRBV6-3	TRBD2	.	16	TRBJ2-1	TGTGCCAGCAGTTACGCCAGCGGGGTCCTTTACAATGAGCAGTTCTTC	CASSYASGVLYNEQFF
TRBV10-3	TRBD1	many	14	TRBJ2-5	TGTGCCATCAGGAACGACAGGGCTCAAGAGACCCAGTACTTC	CAIRNDRAQETQYF
TRBV4-3	.	many	14	TRBJ1-2	TGCGCCAGCAGCCAAGATACGGGATGGCGGGGCTACACCTTC	CASSQDTGWRGYTF
TRBV10-2	TRBD1	few	16	TRBJ2-3	TGCGCCAGCAGTCCGGGACAGGGTGTGGGGACAGATACGCAGTATTTT	CASSPGQGVGTDTQYF
TRBV12-3/TRBV12-4	TRBD2	many	15	TRBJ2-7	TGTGCCAGCAGCCCTACTAGCGGGAGGTCCTACGAGCAGTACTTC	CASSPTSGRSYEQYF
TRBV4-3	.	few	17	TRBJ2-1	TGCGCCAGCAGCTCAGCTTTCGGGGGCTCTTCCTACAATGAGCAGTTCTTC	CASSSAFGGSSYNEQFF
TRBV20-1	.	many	14	TRBJ2-1	TGCAGTGCTAGCCGGGACACCCTTTACAATGAGCAGTTCTTC	CSASRDTLYNEQFF
TRBV13	.	.	14	TRBJ2-7	TGTGCCAGCAGCGGCGGGAATAGTGGCTACGAGCAGTACTTC	CASSGGNSGYEQYF
TRBV11-2	TRBD2	.	17	TRBJ2-3	TGTGCCAGCAGCTCCCTGGATAGCGGGACTAGTACAGATACGCAGTATTTT	CASSSLDSGTSTDTQYF
TRBV28	TRBD2	many	15	TRBJ2-5	TGTGCCAGCAGACCCTTCGGGGGGTACCAAGAGACCCAGTACTTC	CASRPFGGYQETQYF
TRBV6-1	.	few	14	TRBJ2-2	TGTGGGTACAGCGCGACAGGAGACACCGGGGAGCTGTTTTTT	CGYSATGDTGELFF
TRBV6-5	TRBD1	many	16	TRBJ2-3	TGTGCCAGCAGTTCCTCGGACAGGGTGCTCGCAGATACGCAGTATTTT	CASSSSDRVLADTQYF
TRBV6-1	TRBD1	few	16	TRBJ1-2	TGTGCCAGCAGTGAAGGGAACAGGGGGCGCGGAGATGGCTACACCTTC	CASSEGNRGRGDGYTF
TRBV12-3/TRBV12-4	TRBD2	many	15	TRBJ2-7	TGTGCCAGCAGTTGGGGGGGGAGTAGCTCCTACGAGCAGTACTTC	CASSWGGSSSYEQYF
TRBV3-1	TRBD2	many	12	TRBJ2-1	TGTGCCAGCAGCCCCGCGGGGGATGAGCAGTTCTTC	CASSPAGDEQFF
TRBV12-3/TRBV12-4	TRBD2	few	17	TRBJ2-1	TGTGCCAGCAGTTTCCCCACGCAGACTAGCCGGGGCGATGAGCAGTTCTTC	CASSFPTQTSRGDEQFF
TRBV4-1	TRBD2	.	15	TRBJ2-7	TGCGCCAGCAGCCTGGGACTAGCGGCCTCCTACGAGCAGTACTTC	CASSLGLAASYEQYF
TRBV10-3	.	many	14	TRBJ2-1	TGTGCCACCGGAGGAGATGCACGCAACAATGAGCAGTTCTTC	CATGGDARNNEQFF
TRBV7-6	TRBD1	many	14	TRBJ2-7	TGTGCCAGCAGCCCCTTGGGACAGGCCTACGAGCAGTACTTC	CASSPLGQAYEQYF
TRBV30	TRBD2	few	15	TRBJ2-1	TGTGCCTGGAAGGGACTAGCGGGAGAATGGAATGAGCAGTTCTTC	CAWKGLAGEWNEQFF
TRBV11-2	TRBD2	many	15	TRBJ2-3	TGTGCCAGCAGCTTAAGCGGGGCTTTCCCAGATACGCAGTATTTT	CASSLSGAFPDTQYF
TRBV3-1	TRBD1	many	16	TRBJ2-2	TGTGCCAGCAGCTCGATGGGACAGGGAGACACCGGGGAGCTGTTTTTT	CASSSMGQGDTGELFF
TRBV7-9	TRBD1	few	15	TRBJ1-1	TGTGCCAGCAGCTCGCCCGACAGGGCGAACACTGAAGCTTTCTTT	CASSSPDRANTEAFF
TRBV12-3/TRBV12-4	.	few	13	TRBJ1-2	TGTGCCAGCAGTTTTAGCAGGGACCTTGGCTACACCTTC	CASSFSRDLGYTF
TRBV4-1	.	many	15	TRBJ1-2	TGCGCCAGCAGCCAGGTGACAGGTCCTAACTATGGCTACACCTTC	CASSQVTGPNYGYTF
TRBV20-1	TRBD2	many	15	TRBJ2-7	TGCAGTGCTAGAAGCGAGCTAGCGGGGGAGCACGAGCAGTACTTC	CSARSELAGEHEQYF
TRBV19	TRBD1	few	14	TRBJ2-1	TGTGCCAGTAGTTCCCTGGACAGGGACGATGAGCAGTTCTTC	CASSSLDRDDEQFF
TRBV7-2	TRBD2	.	14	TRBJ2-1	TGTGCCAGCAGTCCTAGCGGGGGGTATGATGAGCAGTTCTTC	CASSPSGGYDEQFF
TRBV3-1	TRBD1	many	15	TRBJ1-1	TGTGCCAGCAGCCTACGACAGGGCGTTTGGACTGAAGCTTTCTTT	CASSLRQGVWTEAFF
TRBV20-1	TRBD2	many	15	TRBJ2-5	TGCAGTGCTAGAGATCGACTAGCGGGGAAAGAGACCCAGTACTTC	CSARDRLAGKETQYF
TRBV5-1	.	many	15	TRBJ1-1	TGCGCCAGCAGCTTGACAGGGATTATGAACACTGAAGCTTTCTTT	CASSLTGIMNTEAFF
TRBV5-8	TRBD1	many	16	TRBJ1-4	TGTGCCAGCAGCCCCGGGACAGGACCTCCTAATGAAAAACTGTTTTTT	CASSPGTGPPNEKLFF
TRBV5-6	.	few	16	TRBJ2-2	TGTGCCAGCAGCTTGGAAGTAGGCGCGAACACCGGGGAGCTGTTTTTT	CASSLEVGANTGELFF
TRBV29-1	.	many	16	TRBJ2-3	TGCAGCGTTGGAATTGTTAGGCCGGGAATCCCAGATACGCAGTATTTT	CSVGIVRPGIPDTQYF
TRBV19	.	few	15	TRBJ1-1	TGTGCCAGTACCCCTTACCCGGAGAAGAACACTGAAGCTTTCTTT	CASTPYPEKNTEAFF
TRBV21-1	.	many	16	TRBJ1-2	TGTGCCAGCAGCAAAGGAGCCCGGGGCAGGGTAAAGGGCTACACCTTC	CASSKGARGRVKGYTF
TRBV29-1	.	many	18	TRBJ2-7	TGCAGCCCGGGAATCGAAGGGGGGGAGCAGCAAAAAAGCTACGAGCAGTACTTC	CSPGIEGGEQQKSYEQYF
TRBV5-1	.	many	14	TRBJ1-6	TGCGCCAGCAGCTTCGGACAGTCTGGGTCACCCCTCCACTTT	CASSFGQSGSPLHF
TRBV6-1	TRBD1	.	15	TRBJ2-2	TGTGCCAGCACCCAGACAGGGCCTAGCACCGGGGAGCTGTTTTTT	CASTQTGPSTGELFF
TRBV6-1	TRBD2	.	15	TRBJ2-5	TGTGCCAGCAGTAGGACTAGCGGGAGGCAGGAGACCCAGTACTTC	CASSRTSGRQETQYF
TRBV9	.	.	13	TRBJ1-2	TGTGCCAGCAGCGTAGAGGGAGTAGGGGGCTACACCTTC	CASSVEGVGGYTF
TRBV9	TRBD2	.	17	TRBJ2-1	TGTGCCAGCAGCGTAGGGACTAGCGGGGGGGCCGGGAATGAGCAGTTCTTC	CASSVGTSGGAGNEQFF
TRBV2	.	.	16	TRBJ2-3	TGTGCCAGCAGTGCAACTAGTCCGAGAGGAGTAGATACGCAGTATTTT	CASSATSPRGVDTQYF
TRBV27	.	many	12	TRBJ1-1	TGTGCCAGCAGTTCCAGGGACACTGAAGCTTTCTTT	CASSSRDTEAFF
TRBV5-1	TRBD2	many	17	TRBJ2-7	TGCGCCAGCAGCATGGGACTAGCGGGAGAAATGTCCTACGAGCAGTACTTC	CASSMGLAGEMSYEQYF
TRBV9	.	many	12	TRBJ2-3	TGTGCCAGCAGCCTTTACACAGATACGCAGTATTTT	CASSLYTDTQYF